A single sample gave rise to the 18 T cell receptor beta chains below, sequenced in a study of blood T cell repertoires in COVID-19. The data were produced by immunoSEQ multiplex PCR, yet TCRdb's version contains in-frame clones alone and is incomplete. The sample records about 140,000 clones, around 81% being singletons. The specimen sequenced was peripheral blood. Receptors were obtained from a woman aged 50 to 60 with acute or convalescent COVID-19.

V usage is TRBV7-6 and J usage is TRBJ2-1; a possible D gene is TRBD2 (7 bases). This CDR3 comprises 16 residues. Looked up from germline, CDR1 is SGHVS and CDR2 is FNYEAQ. Trimming removed 0 bases from V and 9 bases from J, with 18 bases in between. The CDR3 spells CASSLALAGAKSEQFF. As DNA, the CDR3 is TGTGCCAGCAGCTTAGCCTTGGCGGGGGCGAAGAGTGAGCAGTTCTTC.

V usage is TRBV6-5 and J usage is TRBJ2-1, with TRBD2 matching 7 bases. This CDR3 spans 15 amino acids. V gave up 8 bases and J gave up 2 bases; unmatched junction bases: 9. The V gene's germline CDR1 is MNHEY and CDR2 SVGAGI. The CDR3 nucleotides are TGTGCCAGCTGGCCCCTGGCGGGGGCCTACAATGAGCAGTTCTTC. This sequence encodes CASWPLAGAYNEQFF.

The genes are TRBV10-1 and TRBJ1-2, with TRBD1 matching over 8 bases. V trimming: 4 bases; J trimming: 7 bases; junction bases outside the gene matches: 11. The V gene's germline CDR1 is WNHNN and CDR2 SYGVQD (reference sequence). The CDR3 loop spans 15 amino acids. The CDR3 protein is CASSGTGLFDCGYTF. The DNA for the CDR3 is TGCGCCAGCAGTGGGACAGGGTTATTTGACTGTGGCTACACCTTC.

The CDR3 coding sequence is TGTGCCAGCAGTTACAACTTTCATCATCAGCCCCAGCATTTT. Protein product: CASSYNFHHQPQHF. The J gene is TRBJ1-5, the V gene TRBV6-2 or TRBV6-3; no clear D gene. Germline assignment: CDR1 MNHEY and CDR2 SVGEGT. The length of the CDR3 is 14 residues. The ends were cut back, 2 bases at V and 5 bases at J, with 10 bases in the middle.

The chain carries TRBV2 and TRBJ1-5, with no clear D. Trimming removed 6 bases from V and 6 bases from J, with 18 bases in between. Germline CDR1 and CDR2: SNHLY and FYNNEI. The length of the CDR3 is 15 residues. The CDR3: CASSPNDPEAQPQHF. Here the CDR3 DNA reads TGTGCCAGCAGCCCTAATGACCCGGAGGCTCAGCCCCAGCATTTT.

The chain recombines TRBV7-9 with TRBJ1-1; D ambiguous. Trimming pared 4 bases from V and 2 bases from J, leaving 11 bases between. CDR1 SEHNR and CDR2 FQNEAQ come from the germline V gene (reference sequence). There are 14 residues in the CDR3. Here the CDR3 reads CASSSREGNTEAFF. The CDR3 DNA is TGTGCCAGCAGCTCTAGGGAGGGCAACACTGAAGCTTTCTTT.

The chain is built from TRBV7-2 and TRBJ1-5; no reliable D call. Trimming took 2 bases from V and 1 from J, leaving 12 bases between them. The CDR3 runs to 16 residues. Germline CDR1 and CDR2: SGHTA and FQGNSA. CDR3 residues: CASSLPFGVSNQPQHF. Written as DNA, the CDR3 is TGTGCCAGCAGCTTACCCTTCGGGGTGAGCAATCAGCCCCAGCATTTT.

This sequence joins TRBV30 and TRBJ1-5; maybe TRBD1 (5 bases). Germline-derived CDR1 and CDR2 are GTSNPN and SVGIG (reference sequence). The V and J ends lost 5 bases and 6 bases respectively, with 14 bases between them. The CDR3 runs to 13 residues. The CDR3 bases are TGTGCCTGGGGCCAGGGATGGAGTCAGCCCCAGCATTTT. Translating it yields CAWGQGWSQPQHF.

V is TRBV24-1 and J is TRBJ2-6; D not certain. This CDR3 region has 17 residues. Trimming left V 2 bases short and J 0 bases short, with 10 bases between. Germline lookup yields CDR1 KGHDR and CDR2 SFDVKD. CDR3 DNA sequence: TGTGCCACCAGTGATTACCAGGCCGACTCTGGGGCCAACGTCCTGACTTTC. It specifies CATSDYQADSGANVLTF.

CDR3 loop: CASSVLGAEYSNQPQHF. DNA of the CDR3: TGTGCCAGCAGTGTATTGGGGGCCGAATATAGCAATCAGCCCCAGCATTTT. The chain is built from TRBV2 and TRBJ1-5, with D perhaps TRBD1 (6 bases). The V gene's germline CDR1 is SNHLY and CDR2 FYNNEI. V was shortened by 4 bases and J by 0 bases, with 16 bases between the two germline ends. There are 17 residues in the CDR3. The full variable domain, its missing parts supplied by reference TRBV2 and TRBJ1-5, is EPEVTQTPSHQVTQMGQEVILRCVPISNHLYFYWYRQILGQKVEFLVSFYNNEISEKSEIFDDQFSVERPDGSNFTLKIRSTKLEDSAMYFCASSVLGAEYSNQPQHFGDGTRLSIL.

The V call is TRBV3-1 (or the pseudogene TRBV3-2), the J call TRBJ2-7, with 8 bases identical to TRBD1. The junction had 7 bases not matched to a gene; V was cut back by 4 bases and J by 5 bases. Germline V lookup: CDR1 LGHDT, CDR2 YNNKEL (reference sequence). There are 14 residues in the CDR3. The CDR3 DNA is TGTGCCAGCAGCCCTTACCTGGACAGGGACGAGCAGTACTTC. This encodes CASSPYLDRDEQYF.

The genes are TRBV5-1 and TRBJ2-1; D is unclear. Germline CDR1 is SGHRS and CDR2 is YFSETQ. V gave up 0 bases and J gave up 5 bases, with 12 bases separating them. The CDR3 totals 15 residues. As DNA, the CDR3 is TGCGCCAGCAGCTTGGGCACAGCACATAACAATGAGCAGTTCTTC. This sequence encodes CASSLGTAHNNEQFF.

There are a few counts of this clone. The sample has other DNA sequences that encode this CDR3 too. This sequence joins TRBV4-3 and TRBJ1-4; no firm D call. Between the trimmed V and J ends, which lost 2 bases and 7 bases, there was a span of 14 bases. CDR3 length: 15 residues. Germline V gives CDR1 LGHNA, CDR2 YSLEER. CDR3 nucleotide sequence: TGCGCCAGCAGCCAATCTTTGGATGGGAGTGAAAAACTGTTTTTT. This codes for CASSQSLDGSEKLFF.

V and J are TRBV6-2 or TRBV6-3 and TRBJ2-1; maybe TRBD2 (5 bases). This CDR3 region has 16 residues. CDR1 is MNHEY, CDR2 SVGEGT, per germline. Trimming left V 6 bases short and J 0 bases short, with 15 bases between. Written as DNA, the CDR3 is TGTGCCAGCAGCCCTCGAGAGGGAAGCTCCTACAATGAGCAGTTCTTC. This gives the protein CASSPREGSSYNEQFF.

This chain uses TRBV10-3 with TRBJ2-1, with 10 bases aligning to TRBD1. The CDR3 is made up of 15 amino acids. The ends lost 1 base at V and 4 bases at J; junction bases unmatched: 1. Germline CDR1 reads ENHRY; CDR2 reads SYGVKD. This CDR3 is CAISEWGQGYNEQFF. As DNA, the CDR3 is TGTGCCATCAGTGAGTGGGGACAGGGGTACAATGAGCAGTTCTTC.

The gene calls are TRBV11-1 and TRBJ2-7, with TRBD2 matching over 8 bases. The J segment lost 0 bases and the V segment lost 1 base, leaving 5 bases of the junction unmatched. The CDR3 runs 16 residues. The germline V gene encodes CDR1 SGHAT and CDR2 FQDESV (reference sequence). DNA for the CDR3: TGTGCCAGCAGCTTAGAGCGGGGGCAAAGCTCCTACGAGCAGTACTTC. It codes for CASSLERGQSSYEQYF.

The chain employs TRBV21-1 and TRBJ1-1; the D call of TRBD1 is as the table states it, not checked on the DNA. TRBV21-1 is tagged as a pseudogene. There are 15 residues in the CDR3. The chain's CDR3 is CASSARQGEGAEAFF. DNA of the CDR3: TGTGCCAGCAGCGCCCGACAGGGGGAAGGGGCTGAAGCTTTCTTT.

The rearrangement joins TRBV6-5 to TRBJ1-6; D gene unclear. The CDR3 is 11 amino acids. CDR1 and CDR2 (germline): MNHEY, SVGAGI. V was shortened by 8 bases and J by 13 bases, with 12 bases between the two germline ends. CDR3 in DNA: TGTGCCAGCTCGGAGTCTAGGCCCCTCCACTTT. Protein sequence: CASSESRPLHF.